Listed below are T cell receptor beta chains from one sample, sequenced in a study of blood T cells in healthy people across ages. TCRdb reprocessed the 5' RACE reads via MiXCR and lists one record per CDR3 protein. The repertoire consists of roughly 1,300,000 distinct CDR3 sequences, with approximately 59% occurring once and the leading ten covering 6.7%. The source material was blood. Receptors were obtained from a man aged 18 to 29 in good health. The CDR3 runs from the conserved cysteine through the conserved F or W. A D gene is named only where the DNA matches it firmly. Size is stated for part of the rows, as once, few or many counts, or as a class when the clone is expanded.

d_call	clone_size	j_call	v_call	cdr3_aa	cdr3_nt
TRBD2	-	TRBJ2-5	TRBV25-1	CASSGGTSGRETQYF	TGTGCCAGCAGTGGTGGGACTAGCGGGAGGGAGACCCAGTACTTC
TRBD1	-	TRBJ2-1	TRBV20-1	CSARVRTGDYNEQFF	TGCAGTGCTAGAGTAAGGACAGGGGACTACAATGAGCAGTTCTTC
TRBD1	-	TRBJ2-1	TRBV7-2	CASSLTPPQGLAYNEQFF	TGTGCCAGCAGCTTAACCCCTCCACAGGGGTTGGCCTACAATGAGCAGTTCTTC
TRBD1	few	TRBJ2-7	TRBV6-5	CASSYGTGSEQYF	TGTGCCAGCAGTTATGGGACAGGGAGCGAGCAGTACTTC
-	-	TRBJ2-5	TRBV11-2	CASRGPGLRQETQYF	TGTGCCAGCAGGGGTCCGGGACTGCGCCAAGAGACCCAGTACTTC
-	-	TRBJ2-1	TRBV5-1	CASSLRGAGGEQFF	TGCGCCAGCAGCTTACGGGGGGCCGGGGGTGAGCAGTTCTTC
TRBD2	-	TRBJ2-1	TRBV10-3	CASRPTSGRVRSSYNEQFF	TGTGCCAGCCGCCCGACTAGCGGGAGGGTCCGGAGCTCCTACAATGAGCAGTTCTTC
TRBD2	-	TRBJ2-5	TRBV27	CASRPLAGNQETQYF	TGTGCCAGCAGACCCCTAGCGGGGAACCAAGAGACCCAGTACTTC
-	few	TRBJ1-6	TRBV6-5	CASSNREMKGSPLHF	TGTGCCAGCAGTAACAGGGAGATGAAGGGTTCACCCCTCCACTTT
-	-	TRBJ2-7	TRBV28	CASSLWATEGGEQYF	TGTGCCAGCAGTTTATGGGCCACCGAAGGGGGGGAGCAGTACTTC
-	-	TRBJ2-3	TRBV2	CASMSGAETGRDTQYF	TGTGCCAGCATGTCAGGAGCGGAGACCGGTCGGGATACGCAGTATTTT
-	few	TRBJ1-2	TRBV28	CASGSSTVPWGYTF	TGTGCCAGCGGGTCCTCGACAGTACCTTGGGGCTACACCTTC
-	-	TRBJ2-2	TRBV20-1	CSARDKTALDTGELFF	TGCAGTGCTAGAGATAAAACGGCATTAGACACCGGGGAGCTGTTTTTT
-	-	TRBJ2-1	TRBV29-1	CSRAGRSYNEQFF	TGCAGCAGAGCTGGGAGATCCTACAATGAGCAGTTCTTC
TRBD2	few	TRBJ2-7	TRBV12-3/TRBV12-4	CASSLLAGASSYEQYF	TGTGCCAGCAGTTTACTAGCGGGAGCAAGCTCCTACGAGCAGTACTTC
-	few	TRBJ2-3	TRBV29-1	CSVIVGGMDTQYF	TGCAGCGTTATTGTGGGGGGCATGGATACGCAGTATTTT
-	-	TRBJ2-4	TRBV6-5	CATHGGDIQYF	TGTGCCACTCACGGAGGGGACATTCAGTACTTC
TRBD1	-	TRBJ1-5	TRBV12-3/TRBV12-4	CASSFGTGPNQPQHF	TGTGCCAGCAGTTTCGGGACAGGGCCCAATCAGCCCCAGCATTTT
TRBD1	-	TRBJ2-2	TRBV7-7	CASSLVTGGLTGELFF	TGTGCCAGCAGCTTAGTGACAGGGGGCCTTACCGGGGAGCTGTTTTTT
-	-	TRBJ2-3	TRBV12-3/TRBV12-4	CASSFGLGADTDTQYF	TGTGCCAGCAGTTTTGGGTTGGGGGCGGACACAGATACGCAGTATTTT
-	few	TRBJ1-5	TRBV2	CASTSNGGDQPQHF	TGTGCCAGCACCAGCAACGGAGGCGATCAGCCCCAGCATTTT
-	-	TRBJ1-4	TRBV24-1	CATSDFGGGEREKLFF	TGTGCCACCAGTGATTTCGGGGGTGGGGAACGGGAAAAACTGTTTTTT
TRBD1	-	TRBJ1-4	TRBV6-1	CASSHRDSWEGANEKLFF	TGTGCCAGCAGTCATCGGGACAGCTGGGAGGGAGCTAATGAAAAACTGTTTTTT
-	-	TRBJ2-5	TRBV5-1	CASSFGGQGGRETQYF	TGCGCCAGCAGCTTCGGGGGCCAGGGAGGGAGAGAGACCCAGTACTTC
-	few	TRBJ2-3	TRBV27	CATRVRAGTDTQYF	TGTGCCACTAGGGTCCGTGCCGGAACAGATACGCAGTATTTT
TRBD1	-	TRBJ1-1	TRBV4-2	CASSPRDREVTEAFF	TGTGCCAGCAGCCCACGGGACAGGGAGGTCACTGAAGCTTTCTTT
TRBD2	once	TRBJ2-5	TRBV4-1	CASSHRIGLAGETQYF	TGCGCCAGCAGCCACCGTATTGGACTAGCGGGAGAGACCCAGTACTTC